Listed here is a single TCR beta chain. Its antigen is as yet unknown. Trimming shortened V by 2 bases and J by 2 bases, and 10 bases separated the two germline ends. Germline V gene lookup returns CDR1 MNHEY and CDR2 SVGAGI. This CDR3 is built from 15 residues. This entry is derived from a study of T cell responses to AZD1222 COVID-19 vaccine. Notes on the study in general: Seropositivity was recorded at baseline in only six AZD1222 recipients. Receipt of two AZD1222 doses was followed by a rise in Spike-specific TCR breadth and depth.

Method: immunoSEQ multiplex PCR; TCRdb's copy keeps in-frame clones and lacks some. The table records roughly 150,000 clones, 75% to 90% of them present only once. V gene TRBV6-5 combines with J gene TRBJ2-1; D is perhaps TRBD1 (5 bases). Sequenced material: peripheral blood, taken on day 0 of AZD1222 vaccination. The TCR was taken from an adult in good health. CDR3 in amino acids: CASSYEQGTYNEQFF. In nucleotides, the CDR3 is TGTGCCAGCAGTTACGAGCAGGGAACCTACAATGAGCAGTTCTTC.